A selection of T cell receptor beta chains follows, all from one sample in a study of blood T cell repertoires in COVID-19. Here immunoSEQ multiplex PCR was the method, and the copy in TCRdb shows in-frame clones only, minus some. The sample lists some 250,000 clones, roughly 90% seen once, with around 2.2% in the top ten. Specimen: peripheral blood. The receptor source for this set is a man aged 25-40 years who had recovered from COVID-19. Each CDR3 is given with its conserved first and last residue. Fields, in order: clone size, J gene, V gene, D gene, CDR3 DNA, CDR3 protein. A D gene is named only where the DNA matches it firmly. The size of a clone is reported for some rows only, either as once, few or many, or as a class for expanded clones.

.	TRBJ2-7	TRBV6-5	TRBD2	TGTGCCAGCAGTTATTTGACTAGCGGGCCCTACGAGCAGTACTTC	CASSYLTSGPYEQYF
.	TRBJ2-1	TRBV2	TRBD1	TGTGCCAGCGAACGTCAGGGGGCTATAGGGAGTGAGCAGTTCTTC	CASERQGAIGSEQFF
.	TRBJ2-3	TRBV7-2	TRBD2	TGTGCCAGCAGCCCGGCTCGACTAGCGGGGGACGGGAATACGCAGTATTTT	CASSPARLAGDGNTQYF
.	TRBJ1-4	TRBV18	.	TGTGCCAGCTCAATACTCGGGACACCGAATGAAAAACTGTTTTTT	CASSILGTPNEKLFF
.	TRBJ1-1	TRBV19	.	TGTGCCAGTATAATTGTGGGGGCCGGGGAAGCTTTCTTT	CASIIVGAGEAFF
.	TRBJ1-3	TRBV18	TRBD1	TGTGCCAGCTCACCCGGGACAGCCGGTGGAAACACCATATATTTT	CASSPGTAGGNTIYF
.	TRBJ2-3	TRBV5-6	TRBD1	TGTGCCAGCAGCTTGGCCACAGGGGGCGACGGGACAGATACGCAGTATTTT	CASSLATGGDGTDTQYF
.	TRBJ2-7	TRBV20-1	TRBD1	TGCAGTGCTTGGACAGGTGCCGAGCAGTACTTC	CSAWTGAEQYF
.	TRBJ1-2	TRBV9	.	TGTGCCAGCAGCCAGAATAACTATGGCTACACCTTC	CASSQNNYGYTF
.	TRBJ2-2	TRBV6-5	TRBD1	TGTGCCAGCAGTCGACAGGGAGGGGAGCTGTTTTTT	CASSRQGGELFF
.	TRBJ2-2	TRBV11-2	TRBD2	TGTGCCAGCAGCTTATATGTGAGGCGGGGGACCAAGGACACCGGGGAGCTGTTTTTT	CASSLYVRRGTKDTGELFF
.	TRBJ2-7	TRBV15	TRBD2	TGTGCCACCAGCAGAGACCCTGGTGCGGGGGACTACGAGCAGTACTTC	CATSRDPGAGDYEQYF
once	TRBJ1-2	TRBV5-1	.	TGCGCCAGCAGCTTGGTTCGCGAGTACTATGGCTACACCTTC	CASSLVREYYGYTF
.	TRBJ2-5	TRBV5-6	TRBD2	TGTGCCAGCAGCTTGGCTCTAGCGGGGGATGAAGAGACCCAGTACTTC	CASSLALAGDEETQYF
.	TRBJ2-7	TRBV28	.	TGTGCCAGCAGTCTGGGAGGCCCCTACGAGCAGTACTTC	CASSLGGPYEQYF
.	TRBJ2-7	TRBV12-5	.	TGTGCTAGTGGTTCCACAGGGGAGCGGGACGAGCAGTACTTC	CASGSTGERDEQYF
.	TRBJ1-3	TRBV15	.	TGTGCCACCAGCAGAGATTCTGGAGGGGGAAACACCATATATTTT	CATSRDSGGGNTIYF
.	TRBJ1-1	TRBV30	.	TGTGCTGCAGAAAGAAACACTGAAGCTTTCTTT	CAAERNTEAFF
.	TRBJ1-2	TRBV9	.	TGTGCCAGCAGCGTAGGTCTCCAGGGAATGAATGTCTATGGCTACACCTTC	CASSVGLQGMNVYGYTF
.	TRBJ2-7	TRBV30	.	TGTGCCTGGAGTCGAGCGATCTTCGGCTACGAGCAGTACTTC	CAWSRAIFGYEQYF
.	TRBJ1-6	TRBV19	.	TGTGCCAGTAAGGGAGGGGTCCGGGGTCGCTTT	CASKGGVRGRF
once	TRBJ1-6	TRBV5-8	TRBD1	TGTGCCAGCAGCCTGGGACAGGGGTACAGATCACCCCTCCACTTT	CASSLGQGYRSPLHF